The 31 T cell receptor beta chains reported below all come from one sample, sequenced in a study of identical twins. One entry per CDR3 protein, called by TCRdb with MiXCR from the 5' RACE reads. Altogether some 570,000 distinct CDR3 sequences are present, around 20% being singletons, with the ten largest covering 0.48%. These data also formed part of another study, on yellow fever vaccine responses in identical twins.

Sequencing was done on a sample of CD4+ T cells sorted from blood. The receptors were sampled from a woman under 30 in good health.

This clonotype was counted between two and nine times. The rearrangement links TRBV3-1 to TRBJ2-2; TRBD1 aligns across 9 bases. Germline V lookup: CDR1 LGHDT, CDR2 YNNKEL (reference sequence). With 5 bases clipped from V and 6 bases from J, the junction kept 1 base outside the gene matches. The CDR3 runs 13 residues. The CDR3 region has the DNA TGTGCCAGCAGCTACAGGGGGCCCGGGGAGCTGTTTTTT. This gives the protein CASSYRGPGELFF.

CDR3 protein: CASSYLAGGYNEQFF. Written as DNA, the CDR3 is TGTGCCAGCAGTTACCTGGCGGGGGGGTACAATGAGCAGTTCTTC. The genes are TRBV6-5 and TRBJ2-1, with TRBD2 matching 9 bases. The CDR3 is 15 residues long. V lost 2 bases, J lost 4 bases, and 3 bases stayed unmatched. CDR1 is MNHEY and CDR2 is SVGAGI in the germline V gene.

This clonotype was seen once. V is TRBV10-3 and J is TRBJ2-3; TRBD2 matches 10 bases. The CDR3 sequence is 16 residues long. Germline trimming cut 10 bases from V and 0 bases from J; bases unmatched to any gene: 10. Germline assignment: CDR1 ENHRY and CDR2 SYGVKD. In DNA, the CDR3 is TGTGCCACTACCCCTAGCGGGGGAACTAGCACAGATACGCAGTATTTT. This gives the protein CATTPSGGTSTDTQYF.

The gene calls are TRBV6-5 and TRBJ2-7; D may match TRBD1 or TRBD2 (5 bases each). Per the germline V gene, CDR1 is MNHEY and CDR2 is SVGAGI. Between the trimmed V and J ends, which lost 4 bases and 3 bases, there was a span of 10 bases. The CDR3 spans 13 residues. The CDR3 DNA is TGTGCCAGCAGTTGGGACCCTATCTACGAGCAGTACGTC. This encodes CASSWDPIYEQYV.

The CDR3 DNA follows: TGTGCCAGCTCACCCCCGCGGGATTTCGCCGGGGAGCTGTTTTTT. It translates to CASSPPRDFAGELFF. V gene TRBV18 combines with J gene TRBJ2-2; D is perhaps TRBD2 (6 bases). The V gene's germline CDR1 is KGHSH and CDR2 LQKENI. This CDR3 is built from 15 residues. Trimming shortened V by 3 bases and J by 6 bases, and 14 bases separated the two germline ends.

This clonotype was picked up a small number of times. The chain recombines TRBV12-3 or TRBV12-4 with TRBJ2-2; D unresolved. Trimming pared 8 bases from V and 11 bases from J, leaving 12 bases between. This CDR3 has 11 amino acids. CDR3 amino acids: CASGRLGELFF. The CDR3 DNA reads TGTGCCAGCGGCAGGCTGGGAGAGCTGTTTTTT.

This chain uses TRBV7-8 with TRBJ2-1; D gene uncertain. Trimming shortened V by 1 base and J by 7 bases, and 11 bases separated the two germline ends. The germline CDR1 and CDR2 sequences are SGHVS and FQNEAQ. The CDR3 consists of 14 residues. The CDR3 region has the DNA TGTGCCAGCAGCTTAGGGTTTGCTAGTAATGAGCAGTTCTTC. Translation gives CASSLGFASNEQFF.

CDR3 loop: CASSQLANYGYTF. CDR3 nucleotides: TGTGCCAGCAGCCAACTAGCTAACTATGGCTACACCTTC. J is TRBJ1-2 and V is TRBV11-2; D is ambiguous. With 5 bases removed from V and 0 bases from J, the gap between germline ends came to 7 bases. Germline-derived CDR1 and CDR2 are SGHAT and FQNNGV. The CDR3 has 13 amino acids.

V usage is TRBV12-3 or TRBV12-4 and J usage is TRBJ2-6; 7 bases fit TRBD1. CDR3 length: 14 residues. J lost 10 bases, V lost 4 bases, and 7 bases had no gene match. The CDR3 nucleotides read TGTGCCAGCAGTTGGGACAGCGGAAGGAACGTCCTGACTTTC. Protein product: CASSWDSGRNVLTF.

The CDR3 reads CAISGTSGYEQYF. CDR3 DNA sequence: TGTGCCATCAGCGGGACTAGCGGATACGAGCAGTACTTC. The V call is TRBV10-3, the J call TRBJ2-7, with 11 bases matching TRBD2. Losses at the gene ends were 6 bases for V and 4 bases for J; bases not matched to a gene: 2. The CDR3 is 13 amino acids. Germline-derived CDR1 and CDR2 are ENHRY and SYGVKD.

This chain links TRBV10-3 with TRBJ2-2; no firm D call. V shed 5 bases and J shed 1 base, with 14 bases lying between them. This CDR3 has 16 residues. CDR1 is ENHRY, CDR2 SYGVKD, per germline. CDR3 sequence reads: CAISSGSRWNTGELFF. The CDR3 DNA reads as TGTGCCATCAGTTCAGGTAGCCGGTGGAACACCGGGGAGCTGTTTTTT.

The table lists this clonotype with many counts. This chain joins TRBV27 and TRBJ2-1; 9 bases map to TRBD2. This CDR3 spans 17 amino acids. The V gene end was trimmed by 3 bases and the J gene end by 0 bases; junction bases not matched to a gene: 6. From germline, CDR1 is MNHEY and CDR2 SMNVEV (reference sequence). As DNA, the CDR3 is TGTGCCAGCAGTTTGCGGGATAGCGGGAGCTCCTACAATGAGCAGTTCTTC. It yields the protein CASSLRDSGSSYNEQFF.

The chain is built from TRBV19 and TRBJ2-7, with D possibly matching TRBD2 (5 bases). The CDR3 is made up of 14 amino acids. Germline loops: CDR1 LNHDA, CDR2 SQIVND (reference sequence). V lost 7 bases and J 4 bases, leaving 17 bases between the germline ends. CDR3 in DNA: TGTGCCAGTACCATGAGGACTCTAGTATACGAGCAGTACGTC. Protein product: CASTMRTLVYEQYV.

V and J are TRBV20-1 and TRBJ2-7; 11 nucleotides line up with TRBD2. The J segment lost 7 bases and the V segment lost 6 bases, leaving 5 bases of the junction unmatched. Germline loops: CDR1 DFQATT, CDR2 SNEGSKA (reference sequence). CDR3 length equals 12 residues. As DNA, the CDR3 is TGCAGTGCGCGTACTAGCGGGGGAGAGCAGTACTTC. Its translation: CSARTSGGEQYF.

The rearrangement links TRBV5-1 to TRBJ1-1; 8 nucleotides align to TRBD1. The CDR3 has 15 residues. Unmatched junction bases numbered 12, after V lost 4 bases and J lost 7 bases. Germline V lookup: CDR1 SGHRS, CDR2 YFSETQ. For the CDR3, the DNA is TGCGCCAGCAGCCCCCGGACAGGGAGTCTCGGTGAAGCTTTCTTT. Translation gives CASSPRTGSLGEAFF.

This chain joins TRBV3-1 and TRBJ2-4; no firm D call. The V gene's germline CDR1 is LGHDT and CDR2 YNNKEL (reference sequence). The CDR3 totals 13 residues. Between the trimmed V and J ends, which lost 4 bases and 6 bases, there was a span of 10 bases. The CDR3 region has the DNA TGTGCCAGCAGCCGAAACACGGGAAACATTCAGTACTTC. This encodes CASSRNTGNIQYF. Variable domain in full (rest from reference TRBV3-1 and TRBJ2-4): DTAVSQTPKYLVTQMGNDKSIKCEQNLGHDTMYWYKQDSKKFLKIMFSYNNKELIINETVPNRFSPKSPDKAHLNLHINSLELGDSAVYFCASSRNTGNIQYFGAGTRLSVL.

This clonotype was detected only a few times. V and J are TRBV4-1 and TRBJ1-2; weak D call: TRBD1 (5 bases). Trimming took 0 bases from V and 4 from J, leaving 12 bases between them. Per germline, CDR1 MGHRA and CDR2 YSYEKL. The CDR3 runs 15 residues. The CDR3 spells CASSQDQWGTYGYTF. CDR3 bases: TGCGCCAGCAGCCAAGATCAGTGGGGGACCTATGGCTACACCTTC.

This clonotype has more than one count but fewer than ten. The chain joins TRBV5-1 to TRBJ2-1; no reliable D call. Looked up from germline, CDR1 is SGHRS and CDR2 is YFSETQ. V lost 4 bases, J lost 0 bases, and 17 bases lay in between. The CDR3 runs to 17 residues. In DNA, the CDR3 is TGCGCCAGCAGCCCCCTTTTGGCCGCGTACTCCTACAATGAGCAGTTCTTC. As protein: CASSPLLAAYSYNEQFF.

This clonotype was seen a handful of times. This CDR3 is CASSLGLLNEQFF. CDR3 nucleotide sequence: TGCGCCAGCAGCTTGGGGCTCCTCAATGAGCAGTTCTTC. The chain employs TRBV5-1 and TRBJ2-1; D is uncertain. The V gene lost 0 bases and the J gene lost 6 bases, with 7 bases spanning the gap. The CDR3 has 13 residues. The germline gives CDR1 SGHRS, CDR2 YFSETQ. The variable domain in full, with the rest retrieved from reference TRBV5-1 and TRBJ2-1, is KAGVTQTPRYLIKTRGQQVTLSCSPISGHRSVSWYQQTPGQGLQFLFEYFSETQRNKGNFPGRFSGRQFSNSRSEMNVSTLELGDSALYLCASSLGLLNEQFFGPGTRLTVL.

CDR3 in amino acids: CASSQDPGGKLFF. The CDR3 DNA is TGCGCCAGCAGCCAAGATCCAGGGGGAAAACTGTTTTTT. The V gene is TRBV4-1, the J gene TRBJ1-4; 7 bases agree with TRBD1. V lost 0 bases, J lost 10 bases, and 2 bases stayed unmatched. Germline V gene data show CDR1 as MGHRA and CDR2 as YSYEKL. The CDR3 is 13 amino acids.

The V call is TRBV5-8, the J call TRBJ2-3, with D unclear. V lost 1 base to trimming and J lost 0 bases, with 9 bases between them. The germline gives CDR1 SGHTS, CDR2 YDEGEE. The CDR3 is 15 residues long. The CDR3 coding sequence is TGTGCCAGCAGCTTGATGGTAACGAGCACAGATACGCAGTATTTT. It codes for CASSLMVTSTDTQYF. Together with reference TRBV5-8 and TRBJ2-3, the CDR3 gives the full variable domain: EAGVTQSPTHLIKTRGQQATLRCSPISGHTSVYWYQQALGLGLQFLLWYDEGEERNRGNFPPRFSGRQFPNYSSELNVNALELEDSALYLCASSLMVTSTDTQYFGPGTRLTVL.

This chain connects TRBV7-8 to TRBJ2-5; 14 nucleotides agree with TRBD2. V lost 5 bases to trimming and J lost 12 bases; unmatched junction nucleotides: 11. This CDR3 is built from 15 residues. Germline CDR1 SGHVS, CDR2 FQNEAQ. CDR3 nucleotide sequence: TGTGCCAGCAGCAAGGCCGGGACTAGCGGGGGAGGCGAGTACTTC. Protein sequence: CASSKAGTSGGGEYF.

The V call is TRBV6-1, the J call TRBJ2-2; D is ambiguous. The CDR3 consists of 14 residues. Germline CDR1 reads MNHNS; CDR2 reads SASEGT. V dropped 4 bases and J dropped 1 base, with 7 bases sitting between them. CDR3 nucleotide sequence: TGTGCCAGCAGTGGGGGTAGGAACACCGGGGAGCTGTTTTTT. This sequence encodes CASSGGRNTGELFF.

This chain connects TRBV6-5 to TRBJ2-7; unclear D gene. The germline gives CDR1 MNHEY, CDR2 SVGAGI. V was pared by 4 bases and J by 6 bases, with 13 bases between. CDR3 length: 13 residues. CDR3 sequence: CASSSVSFGEQYV. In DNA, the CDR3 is TGTGCCAGCAGTTCCGTTAGTTTTGGCGAGCAGTACGTC.

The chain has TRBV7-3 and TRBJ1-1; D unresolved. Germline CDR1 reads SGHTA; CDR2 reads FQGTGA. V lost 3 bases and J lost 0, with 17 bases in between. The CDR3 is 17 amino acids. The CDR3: CASSFSGITTMNTEAFF. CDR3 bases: TGTGCCAGCAGCTTTTCGGGTATTACTACGATGAACACTGAAGCTTTCTTT.

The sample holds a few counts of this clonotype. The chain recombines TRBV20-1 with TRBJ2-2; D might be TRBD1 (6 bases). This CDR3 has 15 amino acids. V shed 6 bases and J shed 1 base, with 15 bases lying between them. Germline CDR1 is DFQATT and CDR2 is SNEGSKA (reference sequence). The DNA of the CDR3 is TGCAGTGCCCAAGTCACAGGGAGGAACACCGGGGAGCTGTTTTTT. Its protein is CSAQVTGRNTGELFF.

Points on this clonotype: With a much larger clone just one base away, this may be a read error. CDR3 region: CASSQGQGPDTQYF. In DNA, the CDR3 is TGCGCCAGCAGCCAAGGACAGGGCCCAGATACGCAGTATTTT. The chain carries TRBV4-1 and TRBJ2-3; 7 bases are shared with TRBD1. CDR1 and CDR2 (germline): MGHRA, YSYEKL. The CDR3 is made up of 14 amino acids. V shed 1 base and J 4 bases; nucleotides not matched to a gene: 2.

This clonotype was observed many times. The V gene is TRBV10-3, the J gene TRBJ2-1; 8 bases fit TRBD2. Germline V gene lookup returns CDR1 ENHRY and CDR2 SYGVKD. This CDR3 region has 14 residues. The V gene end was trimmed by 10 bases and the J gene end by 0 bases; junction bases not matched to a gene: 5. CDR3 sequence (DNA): TGTGCCAGCAGCGGGGGCACCTCCTACAATGAGCAGTTCTTC. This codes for CASSGGTSYNEQFF.

The CDR3 sequence: CASSPNRGDLTHETQYF. CDR3 coding DNA: TGTGCCAGCAGTCCGAATCGGGGAGATCTGACACACGAGACCCAGTACTTC. This chain connects TRBV28 to TRBJ2-5; perhaps TRBD2 as D (5 bases). The germline gives CDR1 MDHEN, CDR2 SYDVKM. V gave up 5 bases and J gave up 5 bases, with 24 bases separating them. This CDR3 comprises 17 residues.

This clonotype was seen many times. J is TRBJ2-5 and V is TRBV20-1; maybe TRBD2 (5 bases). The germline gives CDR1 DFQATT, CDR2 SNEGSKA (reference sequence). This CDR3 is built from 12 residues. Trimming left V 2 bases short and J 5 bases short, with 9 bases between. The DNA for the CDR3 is TGCAGTGCTAGAACTAGTGGGGAGACCCAGTACTTC. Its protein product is CSARTSGETQYF.

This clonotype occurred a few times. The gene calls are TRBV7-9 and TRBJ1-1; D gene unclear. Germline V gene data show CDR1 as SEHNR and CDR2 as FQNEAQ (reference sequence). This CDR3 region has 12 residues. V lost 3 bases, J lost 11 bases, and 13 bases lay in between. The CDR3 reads CASSFGQAAAFF. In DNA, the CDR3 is TGTGCCAGCAGCTTCGGGCAGGCTGCCGCTTTCTTT.